The TCR beta chain described here comes from a study of OX40 agonist ivuxolimab in advanced cancers. The CDR3 contains 16 residues. Germline V CDR1 and CDR2: KGHSH, LQKENI. Losses at the gene ends were 6 bases for V and 2 bases for J; bases not matched to a gene: 7. The method was immunoSEQ multiplex PCR; TCRdb's version includes in-frame clones alone and lacks a portion of them. The sample has about 60,000 clones, about 90% seen once. This rearrangement joins TRBV18 to TRBJ2-6; the match to TRBD2 covers 7 bases. This TCR was recovered from an adult with an advanced solid tumor such as melanoma, head and neck, liver or kidney cancer. The sequenced sample was CD4+ or CD8+ T cells sorted from blood, obtained in a trial of the OX40 agonist ivuxolimab. The DNA of the CDR3 is TGTGCCAGCTCGATTGGGGAGGGAACTGGGGCCAACGTCCTGACTTTC. Its protein is CASSIGEGTGANVLTF.